Only a few counts were recorded for the clone carrying this TCR beta chain. Its antigen remains unidentified. Time point in this sample: after dendritic cell vaccination, including at tumor progression/relapse. All glioblastoma patients lacked an isocitrate dehydrogenase mutation. The data are from a study of glioma-infiltrating T cells after dendritic cell vaccination. Overall study results and limits: Only a small number of patients had complete blood and tumor samples.

The assay was immunoSEQ multiplex PCR, and TCRdb's table has in-frame clones only and misses some. The table includes fewer than 85,000 clones, around 87% detected once. Trimming stripped 0 bases from V and 6 bases from J, with 13 bases between. This CDR3 contains 15 residues. Looked up from germline, CDR1 is MNHNS and CDR2 is SASEGT. The chain employs TRBV6-1 and TRBJ2-3, with D possibly matching TRBD2 (6 bases). This specimen consisted of blood, obtained after dendritic cell vaccination. The clonotype was recovered from a human donor with glioblastoma. This CDR3 reads CASSEAAAGRDTQYF. The CDR3 region has the DNA TGTGCCAGCAGTGAAGCGGCGGCAGGGAGGGATACGCAGTATTTT.